The text below deals with one TCR beta chain. Its specificity is unknown. The repertoire was sequenced with immunoSEQ multiplex PCR; TCRdb's copy has only in-frame clones and lacks some. The profile covers 41,000 or so clones, with about 87% appearing a single time and roughly 1.2% taken by the ten largest. This entry belongs to a study of CD4 T cells in relation to SARS-CoV-2 and coronaviruses. In germline, CDR1 is SGDLS, CDR2 YYNGEE. V lost 3 bases to trimming and J lost 7 bases; unmatched junction nucleotides: 4. The CDR3 spans 13 residues. V usage is TRBV9 and J usage is TRBJ2-1, with TRBD1 identical over 7 bases. This receptor was obtained from an adult with COVID-19. The sequenced material came from naive CD4+ T cells from PBMCs, cultured in vitro. Indicated subset: naive CD4+ T cells isolated by negative enrichment. The CDR3 is CASSAYRGNEQFF. CDR3 DNA: TGTGCCAGCAGCGCGTACAGGGGAAATGAGCAGTTCTTC.